At least ten counts were recorded for the clone carrying this T cell receptor (beta chain). Its antigen is as yet unknown. The TCR library protocol was used to attach unique molecular identifiers. These identifiers were attached to individual cDNA molecules. TCRdb redid the calling of the 5' RACE reads with MiXCR, one entry per CDR3 protein. The table has 55,000 to 80,000 distinct CDR3 sequences, around 10% seen once; the top ten hold 3.5% to 4%. This sample stems from a study of early T cells in non-severe SARS-CoV-2 infection. Turning to the study itself: With bulk RNA from unsorted whole blood as input, sequencing yielded unpaired chains. General observations from the study: VDJdb matching favored anti-spike CD8 responses, missing private and CD4 specificities.

V lost 5 bases, J lost 5 bases, and 6 bases stayed unmatched. The CDR3 is 14 residues long. Germline CDR1 PRHDT, CDR2 FYEKMQ (reference sequence). Sequencing was done on a sample of whole blood. The chain joins TRBV13 to TRBJ2-7, with 10 bases matching TRBD1. The sequence derives from an adult who was a healthcare worker with PCR-confirmed SARS-CoV-2 infection or an uninfected control (not recorded which). Here the CDR3 DNA reads TGTGCCAGCAGCGAGGGACAGGGGACACACGAGCAGTACTTC. As protein: CASSEGQGTHEQYF.